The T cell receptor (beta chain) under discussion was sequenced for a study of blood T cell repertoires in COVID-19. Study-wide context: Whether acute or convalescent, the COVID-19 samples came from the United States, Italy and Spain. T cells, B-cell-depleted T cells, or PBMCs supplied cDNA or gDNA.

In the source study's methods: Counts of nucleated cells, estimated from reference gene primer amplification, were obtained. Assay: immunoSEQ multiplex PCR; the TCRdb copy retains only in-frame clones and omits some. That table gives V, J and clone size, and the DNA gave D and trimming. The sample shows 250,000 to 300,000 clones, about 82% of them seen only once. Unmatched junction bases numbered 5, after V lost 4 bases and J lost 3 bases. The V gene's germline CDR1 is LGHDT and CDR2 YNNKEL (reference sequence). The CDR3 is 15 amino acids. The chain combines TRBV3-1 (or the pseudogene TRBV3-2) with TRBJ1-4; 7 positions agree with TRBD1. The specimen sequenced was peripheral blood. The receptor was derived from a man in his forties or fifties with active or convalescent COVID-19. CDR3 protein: CASSPRDRANEKLFF. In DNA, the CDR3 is TGTGCCAGCAGCCCCCGGGACAGAGCTAATGAAAAACTGTTTTTT.